This T cell receptor beta chain was observed in a study of Tregs in tolerant kidney transplant recipients. Findings of the study overall: Findings come from small patient numbers and require larger validation. Some patients' samples used different primers over time, so nucleotide sequences weren't comparable. Tolerant patients' donor-specific Tregs expanded beyond overall Tregs, suggesting antigen-driven growth.

Regarding this clone: Its specificity is not known. Other DNA sequences of this sample code for an identical CDR3.

Germline V gene data show CDR1 as SGHTA and CDR2 as FQGNSA. The CDR3 extends over 12 amino acids. Trimming removed 5 bases at V and 2 bases at J, with 5 bases between. Only in-frame clones appear in the TCRdb table, and some are missing; sequencing was by immunoSEQ multiplex PCR. The sample includes 90,000 to 130,000 clones, 90% of them seen just once. Material: CD4+ T cells from blood, obtained before the transplant. The clonotype comes from a human donor who received a combined kidney and bone marrow transplant. The V and J genes are TRBV7-2 and TRBJ2-3, with D unresolved. The CDR3 DNA reads TGTGCCAGCAGCCTATACACAGATACGCAGTATTTT. Protein sequence: CASSLYTDTQYF.